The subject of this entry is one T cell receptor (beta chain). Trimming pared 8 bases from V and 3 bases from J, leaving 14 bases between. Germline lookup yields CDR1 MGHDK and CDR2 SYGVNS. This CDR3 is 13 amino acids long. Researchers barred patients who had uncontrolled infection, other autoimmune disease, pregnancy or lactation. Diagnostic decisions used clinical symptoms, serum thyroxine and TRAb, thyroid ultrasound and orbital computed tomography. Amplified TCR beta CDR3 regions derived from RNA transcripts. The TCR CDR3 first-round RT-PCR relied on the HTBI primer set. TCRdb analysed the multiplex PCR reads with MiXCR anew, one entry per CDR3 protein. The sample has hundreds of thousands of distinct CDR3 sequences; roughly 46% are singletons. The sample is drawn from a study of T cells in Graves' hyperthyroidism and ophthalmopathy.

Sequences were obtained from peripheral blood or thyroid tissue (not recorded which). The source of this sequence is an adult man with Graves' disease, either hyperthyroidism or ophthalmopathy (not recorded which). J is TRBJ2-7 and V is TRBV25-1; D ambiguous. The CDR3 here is CASGGEALYEQYF. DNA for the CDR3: TGTGCCAGCGGCGGAGAGGCCCTCTACGAGCAGTACTTC.